This TCR beta chain emerged from a study of human thymus T cells. The germline gives CDR1 MNHEY, CDR2 SMNVEV (reference sequence). This CDR3 region has 15 residues. The trim removed 6 bases at V and 0 bases at J, leaving 7 bases unmatched. Sequencing was performed with immunoSEQ multiplex PCR; in TCRdb, only in-frame clones are kept and a portion is missing. The table lists some 80,000 clones, 96% of them singletons. Surgeons resected thymus tissue during corrective heart surgery. The chain has TRBV27 and TRBJ2-7; TRBD1 agrees at 8 bases. The sequenced sample was thymus tissue. This sequence originates from a boy younger than two with a congenital heart defect but otherwise immunologically healthy. The CDR3 region has the DNA TGTGCCAGCAGCCCCCAGGGGGCTGGCTCCTACGAGCAGTACTTC. It codes for CASSPQGAGSYEQYF.